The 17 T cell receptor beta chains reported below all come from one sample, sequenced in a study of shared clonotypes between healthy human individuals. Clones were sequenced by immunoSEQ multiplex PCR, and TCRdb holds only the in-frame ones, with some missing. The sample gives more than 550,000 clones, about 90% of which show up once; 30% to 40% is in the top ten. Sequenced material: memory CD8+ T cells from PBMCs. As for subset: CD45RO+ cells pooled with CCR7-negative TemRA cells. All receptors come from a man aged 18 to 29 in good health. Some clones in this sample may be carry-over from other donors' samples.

The chain's CDR3 is CASSDASGRALGQFF. CDR3 nucleotide sequence: TGTGCCAGCAGCGACGCTAGCGGGAGGGCCCTGGGGCAGTTCTTC. This chain uses TRBV5-6 with TRBJ2-1; TRBD2 agrees at 12 bases. Germline assignment: CDR1 SGHDT and CDR2 YYEEEE. This CDR3 region has 15 residues. V lost 4 bases and J lost 12; bases outside the gene matches: 11.

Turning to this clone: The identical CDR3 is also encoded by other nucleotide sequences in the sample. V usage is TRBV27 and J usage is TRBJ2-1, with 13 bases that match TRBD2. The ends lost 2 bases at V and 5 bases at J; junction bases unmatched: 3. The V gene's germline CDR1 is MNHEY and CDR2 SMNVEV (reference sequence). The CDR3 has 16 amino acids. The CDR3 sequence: CASSLRLAGGNNEQFF. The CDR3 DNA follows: TGTGCCAGCAGTTTAAGACTAGCGGGAGGAAACAATGAGCAGTTCTTC.

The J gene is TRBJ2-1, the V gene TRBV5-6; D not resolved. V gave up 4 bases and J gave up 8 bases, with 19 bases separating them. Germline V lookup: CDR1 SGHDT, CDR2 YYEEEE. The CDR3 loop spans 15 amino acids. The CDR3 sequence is CASSARFSGRDEQFF. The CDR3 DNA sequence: TGTGCCAGCAGCGCCCGATTTAGTGGTAGGGATGAGCAGTTCTTC.

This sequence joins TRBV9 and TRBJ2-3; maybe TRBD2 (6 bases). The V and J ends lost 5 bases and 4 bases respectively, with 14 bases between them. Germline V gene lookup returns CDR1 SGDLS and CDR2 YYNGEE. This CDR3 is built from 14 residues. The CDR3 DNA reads TGTGCCAGCAGTGGAGGGCCGTTAGCAGATACGCAGTATTTT. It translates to CASSGGPLADTQYF. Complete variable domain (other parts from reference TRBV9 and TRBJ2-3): DSGVTQTPKHLITATGQRVTLRCSPRSGDLSVYWYQQSLDQGLQFLIQYYNGEERAKGNILERFSAQQFPDLHSELNLSSLELGDSALYFCASSGGPLADTQYFGPGTRLTVL.

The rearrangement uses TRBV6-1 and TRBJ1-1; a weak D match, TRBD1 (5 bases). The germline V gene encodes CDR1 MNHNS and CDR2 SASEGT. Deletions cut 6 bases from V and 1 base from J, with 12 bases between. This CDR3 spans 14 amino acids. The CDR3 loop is CASRTDSRNTEAFF. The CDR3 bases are TGTGCCAGCAGAACTGACAGCCGGAACACTGAAGCTTTCTTT.

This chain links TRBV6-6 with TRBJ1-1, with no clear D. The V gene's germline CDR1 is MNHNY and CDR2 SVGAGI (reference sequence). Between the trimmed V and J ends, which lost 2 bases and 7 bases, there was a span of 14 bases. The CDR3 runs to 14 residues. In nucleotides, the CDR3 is TGTGCCAGCAGTTACACGGACGGGTCTTATGAAGCTTTCTTT. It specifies CASSYTDGSYEAFF.

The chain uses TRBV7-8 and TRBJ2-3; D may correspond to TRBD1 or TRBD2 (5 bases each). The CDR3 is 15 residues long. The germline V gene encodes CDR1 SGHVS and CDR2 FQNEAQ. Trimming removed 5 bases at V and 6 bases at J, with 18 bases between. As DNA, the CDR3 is TGTGCCAGCAGCCTCGGGGCAGGCCCCTTGGATACGCAGTATTTT. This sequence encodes CASSLGAGPLDTQYF.

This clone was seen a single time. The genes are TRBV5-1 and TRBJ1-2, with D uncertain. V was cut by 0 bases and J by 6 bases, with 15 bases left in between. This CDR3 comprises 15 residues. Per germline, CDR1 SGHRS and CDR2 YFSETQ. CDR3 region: CASSLDSGVRNGYTF. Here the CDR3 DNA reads TGCGCCAGCAGCTTGGATTCGGGAGTCCGAAATGGCTACACCTTC.

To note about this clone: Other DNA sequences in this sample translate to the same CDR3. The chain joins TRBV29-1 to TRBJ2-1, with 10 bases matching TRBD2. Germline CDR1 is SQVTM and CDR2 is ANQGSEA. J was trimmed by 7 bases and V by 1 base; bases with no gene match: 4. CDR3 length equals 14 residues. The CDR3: CSVEGLAGVNEQFF. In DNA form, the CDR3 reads TGCAGCGTTGAAGGTCTAGCGGGAGTAAATGAGCAGTTCTTC.

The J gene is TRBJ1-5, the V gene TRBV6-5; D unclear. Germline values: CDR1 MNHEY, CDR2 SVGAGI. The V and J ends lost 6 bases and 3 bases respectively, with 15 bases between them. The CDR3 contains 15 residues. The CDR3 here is CASRLLPLLNQPQHF. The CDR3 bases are TGTGCCAGCAGATTGTTGCCCTTGCTCAATCAGCCCCAGCATTTT.

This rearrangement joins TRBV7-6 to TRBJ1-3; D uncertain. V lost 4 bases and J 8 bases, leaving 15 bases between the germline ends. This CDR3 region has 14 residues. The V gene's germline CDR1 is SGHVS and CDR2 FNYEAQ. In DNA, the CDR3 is TGTGCCAGCAGCTCCCTCCCGGGGTTGGACACCATATATTTT. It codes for CASSSLPGLDTIYF.

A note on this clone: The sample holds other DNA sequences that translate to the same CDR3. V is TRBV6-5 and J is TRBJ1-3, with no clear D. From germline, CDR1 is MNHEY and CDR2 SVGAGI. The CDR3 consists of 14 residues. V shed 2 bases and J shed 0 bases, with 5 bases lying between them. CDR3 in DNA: TGTGCCAGCAGTTACGGGAGCTCTGGAAACACCATATATTTT. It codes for CASSYGSSGNTIYF.

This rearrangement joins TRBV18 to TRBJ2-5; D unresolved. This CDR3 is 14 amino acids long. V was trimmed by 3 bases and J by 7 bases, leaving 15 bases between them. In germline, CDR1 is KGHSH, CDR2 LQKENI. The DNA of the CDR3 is TGTGCCAGCTCACCGCCGATTCACTCTTGGACCCAGTACTTC. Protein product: CASSPPIHSWTQYF.

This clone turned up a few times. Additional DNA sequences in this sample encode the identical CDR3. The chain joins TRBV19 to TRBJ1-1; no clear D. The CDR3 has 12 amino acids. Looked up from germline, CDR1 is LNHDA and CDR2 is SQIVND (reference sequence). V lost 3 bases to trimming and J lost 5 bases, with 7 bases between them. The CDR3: CASSIGRTEAFF. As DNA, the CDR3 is TGTGCCAGTAGTATTGGTAGGACTGAAGCTTTCTTT.

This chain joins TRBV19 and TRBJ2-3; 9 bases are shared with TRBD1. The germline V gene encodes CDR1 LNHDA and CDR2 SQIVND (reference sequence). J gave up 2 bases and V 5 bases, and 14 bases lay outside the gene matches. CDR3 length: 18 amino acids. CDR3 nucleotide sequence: TGTGCCAGTAGTCTCGATACCGGGACAGGGATCGTCACAGATACGCAGTATTTT. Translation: CASSLDTGTGIVTDTQYF.

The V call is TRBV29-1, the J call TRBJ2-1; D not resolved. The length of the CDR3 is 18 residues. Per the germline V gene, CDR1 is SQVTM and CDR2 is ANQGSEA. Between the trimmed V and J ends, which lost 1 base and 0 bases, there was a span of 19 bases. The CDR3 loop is CSVEGLPSLRVSYNEQFF. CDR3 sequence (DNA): TGCAGCGTTGAAGGACTCCCATCGTTAAGAGTCTCCTACAATGAGCAGTTCTTC.

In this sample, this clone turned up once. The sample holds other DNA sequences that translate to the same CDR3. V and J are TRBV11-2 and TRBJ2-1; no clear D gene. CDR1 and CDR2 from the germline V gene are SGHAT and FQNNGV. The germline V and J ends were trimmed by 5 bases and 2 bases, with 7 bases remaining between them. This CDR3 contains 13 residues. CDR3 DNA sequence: TGTGCCAGCAGCCCCCGGACCTACAATGAGCAGTTCTTC. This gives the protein CASSPRTYNEQFF.